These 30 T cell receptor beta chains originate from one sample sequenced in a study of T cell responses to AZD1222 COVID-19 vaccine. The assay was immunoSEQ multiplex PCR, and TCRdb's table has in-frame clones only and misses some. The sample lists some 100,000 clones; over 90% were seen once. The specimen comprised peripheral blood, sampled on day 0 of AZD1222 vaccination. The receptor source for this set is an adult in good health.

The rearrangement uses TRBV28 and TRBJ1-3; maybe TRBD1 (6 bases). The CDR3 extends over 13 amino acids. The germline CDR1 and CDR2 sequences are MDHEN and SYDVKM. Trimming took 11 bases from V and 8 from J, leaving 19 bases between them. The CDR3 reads CAGKPQGGDTIYF. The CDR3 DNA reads TGTGCCGGCAAGCCACAGGGAGGGGACACCATATATTTT.

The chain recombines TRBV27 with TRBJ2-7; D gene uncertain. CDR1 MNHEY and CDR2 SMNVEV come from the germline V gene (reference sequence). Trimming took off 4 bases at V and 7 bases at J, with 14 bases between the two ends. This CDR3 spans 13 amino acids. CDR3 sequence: CASSYPGLREQYF. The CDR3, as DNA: TGTGCCAGCAGTTACCCGGGCCTCAGGGAGCAGTACTTC.

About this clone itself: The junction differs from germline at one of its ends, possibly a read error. CDR3 amino acids: CSARDMGGPDF. The CDR3, as DNA: TGCAGTGCTAGAGATATGGGGGGCCCAGACTTC. This chain connects TRBV20-1 to TRBJ1-2; TRBD1 is a possible D gene (6 bases). Germline V gene lookup returns CDR1 DFQATT and CDR2 SNEGSKA (reference sequence). The CDR3 has 11 amino acids.

In DNA, the CDR3 is TGTGCCAGCAGCACCGGAAGGGGGACCCAAGTCCGGTCGCAGTATTTT. It specifies CASSTGRGTQVRSQYF. The genes are TRBV11-2 and TRBJ2-3, with D perhaps matching TRBD1 (6 bases). The ends were cut back, 5 bases at V and 10 bases at J, with 25 bases in the middle. Germline values: CDR1 SGHAT, CDR2 FQNNGV. This CDR3 is built from 16 residues.

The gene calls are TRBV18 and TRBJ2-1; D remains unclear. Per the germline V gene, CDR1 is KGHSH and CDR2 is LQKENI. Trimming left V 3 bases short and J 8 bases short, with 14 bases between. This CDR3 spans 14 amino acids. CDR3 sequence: CASSPNGGNDEQFF. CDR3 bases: TGTGCCAGCTCACCGAACGGCGGTAATGATGAGCAGTTCTTC.

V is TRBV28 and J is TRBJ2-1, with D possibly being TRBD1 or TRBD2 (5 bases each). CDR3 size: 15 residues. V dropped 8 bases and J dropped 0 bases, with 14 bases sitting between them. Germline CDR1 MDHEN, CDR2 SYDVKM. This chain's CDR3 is CASASGTASYNEQFF. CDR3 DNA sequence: TGTGCCAGCGCGTCGGGGACGGCCTCCTACAATGAGCAGTTCTTC.

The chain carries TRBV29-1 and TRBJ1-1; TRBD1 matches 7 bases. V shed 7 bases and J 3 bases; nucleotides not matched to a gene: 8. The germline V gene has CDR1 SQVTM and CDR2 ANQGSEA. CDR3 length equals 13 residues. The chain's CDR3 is CSATTGWDTEAFF. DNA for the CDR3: TGCAGCGCCACGACAGGGTGGGACACTGAAGCTTTCTTT.

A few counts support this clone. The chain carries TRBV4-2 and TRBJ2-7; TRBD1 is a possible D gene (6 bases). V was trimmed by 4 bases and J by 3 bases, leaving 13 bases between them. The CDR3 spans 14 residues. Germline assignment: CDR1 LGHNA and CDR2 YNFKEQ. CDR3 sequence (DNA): TGTGCCAGCAGCCCCCCCGGACAGTTCTACGAGCAGTACTTC. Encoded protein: CASSPPGQFYEQYF.

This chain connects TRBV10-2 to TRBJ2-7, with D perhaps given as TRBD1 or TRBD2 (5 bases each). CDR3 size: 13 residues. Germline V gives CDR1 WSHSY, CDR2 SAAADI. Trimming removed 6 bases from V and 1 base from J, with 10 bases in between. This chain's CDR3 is CASRYGASYEQYF. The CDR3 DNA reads TGCGCCAGCAGGTACGGGGCTTCCTACGAGCAGTACTTC.

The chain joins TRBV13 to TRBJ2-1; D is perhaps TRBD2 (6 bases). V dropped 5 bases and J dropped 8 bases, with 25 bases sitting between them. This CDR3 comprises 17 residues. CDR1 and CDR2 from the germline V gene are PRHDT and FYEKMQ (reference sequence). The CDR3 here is CASSIRNGTPDWYEQFF. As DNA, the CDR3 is TGTGCCAGCAGCATACGAAACGGGACTCCCGATTGGTATGAGCAGTTCTTC.

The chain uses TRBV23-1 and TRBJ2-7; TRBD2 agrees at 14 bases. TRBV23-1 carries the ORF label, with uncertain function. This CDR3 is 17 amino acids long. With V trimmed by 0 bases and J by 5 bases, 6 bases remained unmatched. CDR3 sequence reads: CASSQSGTSGSRDEQYF. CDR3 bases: TGCGCCAGCAGTCAATCCGGGACTAGCGGGAGTAGGGACGAGCAGTACTTC.

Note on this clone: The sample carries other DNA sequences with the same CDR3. The CDR3 sequence: CASSLRTANTEAFF. As DNA, the CDR3 is TGTGCCAGCAGTCTAAGAACGGCGAACACTGAAGCTTTCTTT. The genes are TRBV27 and TRBJ1-1; D is undetermined. The CDR3 is 14 residues long. V dropped 5 bases and J dropped 1 base, with 11 bases sitting between them. Germline assignment: CDR1 MNHEY and CDR2 SMNVEV (reference sequence).

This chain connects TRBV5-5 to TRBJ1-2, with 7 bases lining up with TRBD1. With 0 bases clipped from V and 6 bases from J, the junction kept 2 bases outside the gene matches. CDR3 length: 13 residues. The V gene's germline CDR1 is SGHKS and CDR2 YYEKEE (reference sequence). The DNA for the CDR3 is TGTGCCAGCAGCTTGGGGCAGGGGGATGGCTACACCTTC. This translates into CASSLGQGDGYTF.

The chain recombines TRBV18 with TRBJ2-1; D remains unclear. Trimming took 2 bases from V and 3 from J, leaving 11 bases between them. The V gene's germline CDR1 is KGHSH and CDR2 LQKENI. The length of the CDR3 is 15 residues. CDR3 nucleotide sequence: TGTGCCAGCTCACCAGTGGAGAATCACTACAATGAGCAGTTCTTC. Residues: CASSPVENHYNEQFF.

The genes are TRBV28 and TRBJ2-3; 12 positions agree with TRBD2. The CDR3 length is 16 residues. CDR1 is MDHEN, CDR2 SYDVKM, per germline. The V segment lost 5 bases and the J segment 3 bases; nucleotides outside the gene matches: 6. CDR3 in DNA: TGTGCCAGCAGTCCCCTAGCGGGAGGGCCGACAGATACGCAGTATTTT. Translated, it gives CASSPLAGGPTDTQYF.

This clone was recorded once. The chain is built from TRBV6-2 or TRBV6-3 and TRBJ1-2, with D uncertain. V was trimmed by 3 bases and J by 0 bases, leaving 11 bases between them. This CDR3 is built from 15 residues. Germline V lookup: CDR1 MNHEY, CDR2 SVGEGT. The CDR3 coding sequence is TGTGCCAGCAGTTATGGTGGGGTGCCTAACTATGGCTACACCTTC. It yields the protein CASSYGGVPNYGYTF.

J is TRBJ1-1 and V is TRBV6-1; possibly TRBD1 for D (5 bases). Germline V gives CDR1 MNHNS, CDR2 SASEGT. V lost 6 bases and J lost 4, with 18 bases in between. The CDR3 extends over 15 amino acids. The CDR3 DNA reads TGTGCCAGCAGAAATCGGGGCGCAGGCGGCACTGAAGCTTTCTTT. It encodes CASRNRGAGGTEAFF.

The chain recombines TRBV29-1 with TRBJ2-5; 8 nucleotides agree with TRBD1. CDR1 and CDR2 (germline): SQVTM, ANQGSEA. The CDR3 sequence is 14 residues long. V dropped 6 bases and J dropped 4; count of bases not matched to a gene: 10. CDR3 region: CSVLQGVNAETQYF. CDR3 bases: TGCAGCGTACTACAGGGGGTGAATGCAGAGACCCAGTACTTC.

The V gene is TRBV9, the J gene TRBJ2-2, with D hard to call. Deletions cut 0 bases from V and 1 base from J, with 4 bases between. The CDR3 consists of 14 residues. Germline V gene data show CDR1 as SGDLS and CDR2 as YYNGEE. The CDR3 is CASSVVQNTGELFF. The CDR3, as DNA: TGTGCCAGCAGCGTAGTACAGAACACCGGGGAGCTGTTTTTT.

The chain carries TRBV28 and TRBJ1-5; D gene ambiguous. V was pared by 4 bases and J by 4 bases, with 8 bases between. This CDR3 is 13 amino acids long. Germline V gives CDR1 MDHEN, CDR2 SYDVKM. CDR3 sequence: CASSSTNNQPQHF. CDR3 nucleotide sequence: TGTGCCAGCAGTTCGACGAATAATCAGCCCCAGCATTTT.

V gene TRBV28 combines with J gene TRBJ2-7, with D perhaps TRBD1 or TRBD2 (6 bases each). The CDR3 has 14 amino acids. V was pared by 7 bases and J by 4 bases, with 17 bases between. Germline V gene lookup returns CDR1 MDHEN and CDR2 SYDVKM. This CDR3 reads CASKVAGAGYEQYF. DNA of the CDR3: TGTGCCAGCAAGGTGGCAGGGGCGGGGTACGAGCAGTACTTC.

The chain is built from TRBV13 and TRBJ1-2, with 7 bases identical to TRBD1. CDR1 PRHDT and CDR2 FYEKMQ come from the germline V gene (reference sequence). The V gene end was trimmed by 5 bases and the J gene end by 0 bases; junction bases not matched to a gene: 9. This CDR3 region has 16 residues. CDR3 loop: CASSQRGQVANYGYTF. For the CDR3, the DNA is TGTGCCAGCAGCCAAAGGGGGCAGGTAGCTAACTATGGCTACACCTTC.

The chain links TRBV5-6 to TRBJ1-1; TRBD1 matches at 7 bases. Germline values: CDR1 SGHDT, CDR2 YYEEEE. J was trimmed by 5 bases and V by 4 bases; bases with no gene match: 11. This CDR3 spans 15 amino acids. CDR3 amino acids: CASSGRDSSLTEAFF. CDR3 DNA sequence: TGTGCCAGCAGCGGCCGGGACAGTAGCTTGACTGAAGCTTTCTTT. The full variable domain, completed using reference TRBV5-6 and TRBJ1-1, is DAGVTQSPTHLIKTRGQQVTLRCSPKSGHDTVSWYQQALGQGPQFIFQYYEEEERQRGNFPDRFSGHQFPNYSSELNVNALLLGDSALYLCASSGRDSSLTEAFFGQGTRLTVV.

The CDR3 sequence is CASSRDGANYGYTF. The CDR3 DNA follows: TGTGCCAGTAGCCGGGACGGAGCTAACTATGGCTACACCTTC. J is TRBJ1-2 and V is TRBV19; a possible D gene is TRBD1 (5 bases). The CDR3 covers 14 residues. V was cut by 6 bases and J by 0 bases, with 11 bases left in between. In germline, CDR1 is LNHDA, CDR2 SQIVND (reference sequence).

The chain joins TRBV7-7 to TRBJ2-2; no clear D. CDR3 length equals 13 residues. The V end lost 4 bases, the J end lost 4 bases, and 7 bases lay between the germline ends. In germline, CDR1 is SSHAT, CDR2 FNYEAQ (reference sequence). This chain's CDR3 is CASSWDRTGELFF. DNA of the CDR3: TGTGCCAGCAGCTGGGATCGCACCGGGGAGCTGTTTTTT.

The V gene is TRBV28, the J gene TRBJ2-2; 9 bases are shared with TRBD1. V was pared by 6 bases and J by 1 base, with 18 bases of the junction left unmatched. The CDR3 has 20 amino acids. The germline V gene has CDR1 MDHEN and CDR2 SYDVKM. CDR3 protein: CASRHPPGQGQRVNTGELFF. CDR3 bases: TGTGCCAGCAGGCACCCTCCGGGACAGGGCCAGCGGGTGAACACCGGGGAGCTGTTTTTT. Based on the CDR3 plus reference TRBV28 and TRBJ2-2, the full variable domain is DVKVTQSSRYLVKRTGEKVFLECVQDMDHENMFWYRQDPGLGLRLIYFSYDVKMKEKGDIPEGYSVSREKKERFSLILESASTNQTSMYLCASRHPPGQGQRVNTGELFFGEGSRLTVL.

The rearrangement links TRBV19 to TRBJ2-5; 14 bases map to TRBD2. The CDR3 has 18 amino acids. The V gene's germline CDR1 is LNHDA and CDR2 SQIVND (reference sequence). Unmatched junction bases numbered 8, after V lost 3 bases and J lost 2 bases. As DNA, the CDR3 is TGTGCCAGTAGTATGGGACTAGCGGGAGTGGCCTATCAAGAGACCCAGTACTTC. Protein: CASSMGLAGVAYQETQYF. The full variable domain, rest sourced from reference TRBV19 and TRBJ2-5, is DGGITQSPKYLFRKEGQNVTLSCEQNLNHDAMYWYRQDPGQGLRLIYYSQIVNDFQKGDIAEGYSVSREKKESFPLTVTSAQKNPTAFYLCASSMGLAGVAYQETQYFGPGTRLLVL.

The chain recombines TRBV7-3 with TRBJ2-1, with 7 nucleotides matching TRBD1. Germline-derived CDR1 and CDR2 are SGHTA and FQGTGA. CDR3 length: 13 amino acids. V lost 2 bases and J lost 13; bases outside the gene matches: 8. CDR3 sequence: CASSLVHNRGQFF. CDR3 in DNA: TGTGCCAGCAGCTTAGTCCACAACAGGGGACAGTTCTTC.

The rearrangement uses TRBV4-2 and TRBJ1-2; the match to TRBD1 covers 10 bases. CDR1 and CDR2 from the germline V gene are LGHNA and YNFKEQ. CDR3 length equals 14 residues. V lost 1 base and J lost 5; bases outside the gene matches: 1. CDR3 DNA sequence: TGTGCCAGCAGCCAAGGGGACAGGGGTTATGGCTACACCTTC. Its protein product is CASSQGDRGYGYTF.

CDR3 region: CASSRGGNSYNSPLHF. CDR3 sequence (DNA): TGCGCCAGCAGCCGAGGAGGAAACTCCTATAATTCACCCCTCCACTTT. The gene calls are TRBV4-1 and TRBJ1-6; D is unclear. V was shortened by 4 bases and J by 0 bases, with 10 bases between the two germline ends. The CDR3 has 16 amino acids. Germline V CDR1 and CDR2: MGHRA, YSYEKL.